This entry lists 5 T cell receptor beta chains sequenced from one sample in a study of blood T cell repertoires in COVID-19. The repertoire was sequenced with immunoSEQ multiplex PCR; TCRdb's copy has only in-frame clones and lacks some. The sample yields over 150,000 clones, more than 70% seen once. The sequencing input was peripheral blood. The receptors come from a man aged 50 to 59 with active or convalescent COVID-19.

The rearrangement links TRBV7-2 to TRBJ2-5; perhaps TRBD1 as D (6 bases). CDR3 length equals 14 residues. The V gene lost 2 bases and the J gene lost 3 bases, with 10 bases spanning the gap. Germline loops: CDR1 SGHTA, CDR2 FQGNSA. The chain's CDR3 is CASSLMDSKETQYF. The CDR3 DNA reads as TGTGCCAGCAGCTTAATGGACAGTAAAGAGACCCAGTACTTC.

This chain joins TRBV6-4 and TRBJ2-3; a weak D match, TRBD2 (6 bases). Between the trimmed V and J ends, which lost 4 bases and 5 bases, there was a span of 10 bases. This CDR3 is 13 amino acids long. Germline lookup yields CDR1 MRHNA and CDR2 SNTAGT. CDR3 sequence reads: CASSVQGGDTQYF. CDR3 coding DNA: TGTGCCAGCAGTGTCCAGGGAGGAGATACGCAGTATTTT.

V and J are TRBV27 and TRBJ2-4; the D gene is possibly TRBD2 (6 bases). V lost 5 bases to trimming and J lost 1 base, with 24 bases between them. The CDR3 totals 19 residues. Germline CDR1 and CDR2: MNHEY and SMNVEV (reference sequence). The CDR3: CASSTRLSREYQAKNIQYF. The CDR3 DNA follows: TGTGCCAGCAGTACCCGGCTTTCTCGGGAGTACCAGGCCAAAAACATTCAGTACTTC.

This chain links TRBV5-6 with TRBJ2-7; 10 nucleotides align to TRBD2. The CDR3 length is 16 residues. Germline assignment: CDR1 SGHDT and CDR2 YYEEEE. V gave up 3 bases and J gave up 3 bases; unmatched junction bases: 9. The CDR3 protein is CASSSEGSGGFYEQYF. The CDR3 region has the DNA TGTGCCAGCAGCTCTGAAGGTAGCGGGGGGTTCTACGAGCAGTACTTC.

This clone was detected only a few times. The chain combines TRBV6-5 with TRBJ1-2, with D uncertain. The CDR3 loop spans 14 amino acids. V lost 4 bases and J 1 base, leaving 10 bases between the germline ends. CDR1 is MNHEY and CDR2 is SVGAGI in the germline V gene. CDR3 loop: CASSLNQVNYGYTF. The CDR3 DNA reads TGTGCCAGCAGTTTAAATCAGGTTAACTATGGCTACACCTTC.